Presented here are 29 T cell receptor beta chains from one specimen sequenced in a study of spatial heterogeneity in lung cancer. TCRdb redid the calling of the 5' RACE reads with MiXCR, one entry per CDR3 protein. The table shows around 50,000 distinct CDR3 sequences, with less than 8.5% occurring only once. The time point: sample taken at primary tumor resection. The input material, whole RNA from tumor, nontumor lung or frozen PBMC, was sequenced unsorted. Source: PBMCs, taken at surgery. Receptors were obtained from a female donor with early-stage non-small cell lung cancer.

On this clonotype itself: This could be a read error, since a much larger clone is one nucleotide away. The missing conserved phenylalanine or tryptophan at the end of this CDR3 makes a read error likely. This chain links TRBV5-1 with TRBJ2-7, with TRBD2 identical over 7 bases. V lost 3 bases to trimming and J lost 4 bases; unmatched junction nucleotides: 4. Per the germline V gene, CDR1 is SGHRS and CDR2 is YFSETQ. This CDR3 is built from 13 residues. The CDR3, as DNA: TGCGCCAGCAGCTACACTAGCGCTTACGAGCAGTACCTC. Protein sequence: CASSYTSAYEQYL.

A few counts support this clonotype. The chain uses TRBV7-9 and TRBJ2-1; D remains unclear. Deletions cut 1 base from V and 8 bases from J, with 3 bases between. There are 11 residues in the CDR3. Germline-derived CDR1 and CDR2 are SEHNR and FQNEAQ (reference sequence). The CDR3 nucleotides read TGTGCCAGCAGCTTAGTGGATGAGCAGTTCTTC. Protein: CASSLVDEQFF.

J is TRBJ1-6 and V is TRBV10-3; 8 nucleotides match TRBD1. CDR3 length: 13 amino acids. J lost 7 bases, V lost 10 bases, and 6 bases had no gene match. Germline CDR1 reads ENHRY; CDR2 reads SYGVKD. The CDR3 nucleotides read TGTGCCACTGCGACAGGGGAAAATTCACCCCTCCACTTT. As protein: CATATGENSPLHF.

This clonotype occurred a few times. The rearrangement joins TRBV20-1 to TRBJ2-1, with TRBD2 matching over 11 bases. V dropped 5 bases and J dropped 6; count of bases not matched to a gene: 21. The CDR3 is made up of 19 amino acids. Germline V gene data show CDR1 as DFQATT and CDR2 as SNEGSKA (reference sequence). CDR3: CSARPISLAGGLFGNEQFF. The CDR3, as DNA: TGCAGTGCTCGTCCCATCAGCTTAGCGGGGGGGCTTTTTGGCAATGAGCAGTTCTTC.

CDR3 in DNA: TGTGCCAGCAGTGGGAGACAGGGGGGCACAGATACGCAGTATTTT. Protein sequence: CASSGRQGGTDTQYF. The chain has TRBV2 and TRBJ2-3, with 9 bases that match TRBD1. This CDR3 spans 15 amino acids. V lost 4 bases, J lost 1 base, and 3 bases stayed unmatched. Germline V gene data show CDR1 as SNHLY and CDR2 as FYNNEI.

The J gene is TRBJ2-5, the V gene TRBV20-1, with D hard to call. V was cut by 3 bases and J by 5 bases, with 16 bases left in between. The germline CDR1 and CDR2 sequences are DFQATT and SNEGSKA (reference sequence). CDR3 length: 14 amino acids. CDR3: CSASGPPMGETQYF. The CDR3 nucleotides are TGCAGTGCTAGCGGCCCACCTATGGGGGAGACCCAGTACTTC.

The chain links TRBV30 to TRBJ1-5, with TRBD1 matching 8 bases. J was trimmed by 4 bases and V by 4 bases; bases with no gene match: 6. Germline values: CDR1 GTSNPN, CDR2 SVGIG (reference sequence). The CDR3 has 14 residues. The CDR3 DNA is TGTGCCTGGAATGGGGGACAGGCAAATCAGCCCCAGCATTTT. Translation gives CAWNGGQANQPQHF. The full variable domain, completed using reference TRBV30 and TRBJ1-5, is SQTIHQWPATLVQPVGSPLSLECTVEGTSNPNLYWYRQAAGRGLQLLFYSVGIGQISSEVPQNLSASRPQDRQFILSSKKLLLSDSGFYLCAWNGGQANQPQHFGDGTRLSIL.

The rearrangement links TRBV7-2 to TRBJ2-3; D unresolved. The V end lost 1 base, the J end lost 3 bases, and 11 bases lay between the germline ends. CDR1 and CDR2 (germline): SGHTA, FQGNSA. There are 15 residues in the CDR3. CDR3 in DNA: TGTGCCAGCAGCTTAGGTGGGCAGATTACAGATACGCAGTATTTT. Its protein is CASSLGGQITDTQYF.

This clonotype occurred a few times. The chain uses TRBV2 and TRBJ1-4, with 7 nucleotides matching TRBD1. In germline, CDR1 is SNHLY, CDR2 FYNNEI. V lost 4 bases, J lost 7 bases, and 9 bases stayed unmatched. CDR3 length: 15 amino acids. The CDR3 loop reads CASSGDSSQVEKLFF. Written as DNA, the CDR3 is TGTGCCAGCAGTGGGGACAGTTCCCAGGTTGAAAAACTGTTTTTT. The full variable domain, its missing parts supplied by reference TRBV2 and TRBJ1-4, is EPEVTQTPSHQVTQMGQEVILRCVPISNHLYFYWYRQILGQKVEFLVSFYNNEISEKSEIFDDQFSVERPDGSNFTLKIRSTKLEDSAMYFCASSGDSSQVEKLFFGSGTQLSVL.

This clonotype came up many times. This chain joins TRBV20-1 and TRBJ2-2; 9 nucleotides agree with TRBD2. CDR1 and CDR2 from the germline V gene are DFQATT and SNEGSKA (reference sequence). V dropped 0 bases and J dropped 9; count of bases not matched to a gene: 8. CDR3 length equals 15 residues. CDR3 region: CSARDQEAGGRELFF. DNA for the CDR3: TGCAGTGCTAGAGATCAGGAAGCGGGGGGCCGGGAGCTGTTTTTT.

The rearrangement joins TRBV6-2 or TRBV6-3 to TRBJ2-2; 9 positions agree with TRBD2. Germline V gives CDR1 MNHEY, CDR2 SVGEGT. This CDR3 comprises 18 residues. J lost 1 base, V lost 5 bases, and 11 bases had no gene match. The CDR3 nucleotides are TGTGCCAGCAGTCCGTATGGTAGCGGGGGCCGGAACACCGGGGAGCTGTTTTTT. Protein sequence: CASSPYGSGGRNTGELFF.

This clonotype was seen ten or more times. The chain has TRBV6-1 and TRBJ2-1; 9 nucleotides line up with TRBD2. The trim removed 2 bases at V and 2 bases at J, leaving 7 bases unmatched. CDR1 is MNHNS, CDR2 SASEGT, per germline. This CDR3 region has 17 residues. The CDR3 protein is CASSEKGTSTPYNEQFF. The CDR3 DNA follows: TGTGCCAGCAGTGAAAAGGGGACTAGCACCCCCTACAATGAGCAGTTCTTC.

This rearrangement joins TRBV7-2 to TRBJ2-5; D not certain. V was shortened by 5 bases and J by 5 bases, with 18 bases between the two germline ends. From germline, CDR1 is SGHTA and CDR2 FQGNSA. CDR3 length: 15 amino acids. The CDR3 DNA reads TGTGCCAGCAGCCCGAGACCCGCTATGGGCGAGACCCAGTACTTC. Protein sequence: CASSPRPAMGETQYF.

The sample holds many counts of this clonotype. The chain employs TRBV6-1 and TRBJ2-3; D not certain. The CDR3 has 15 residues. Looked up from germline, CDR1 is MNHNS and CDR2 is SASEGT. V dropped 0 bases and J dropped 0 bases, with 7 bases sitting between them. CDR3 sequence (DNA): TGTGCCAGCAGTGAAGCTTTATCTAGCACAGATACGCAGTATTTT. Translated: CASSEALSSTDTQYF.

This clonotype was picked up a small number of times. The chain carries TRBV3-1 and TRBJ1-2; TRBD1 agrees at 7 bases. The CDR3 contains 15 residues. CDR1 is LGHDT, CDR2 YNNKEL, per germline (reference sequence). After removal of 3 bases from V and 4 bases from J, the junction contained 8 bases not matched to a gene. The CDR3 bases are TGTGCCAGCAGCCAGGGGCCAGGGGGGACCTATGGCTACACCTTC. Amino acid sequence: CASSQGPGGTYGYTF.

This clonotype appeared a few times. The V and J genes are TRBV6-4 and TRBJ2-7, with D hard to call. Trimming removed 2 bases from V and 3 bases from J, with 23 bases in between. The CDR3 spans 18 residues. CDR1 and CDR2 (germline): MRHNA, SNTAGT. The CDR3 is CASSDKWGDPTNGYEQYF. For the CDR3, the DNA is TGTGCCAGCAGTGACAAATGGGGTGATCCGACAAACGGCTACGAGCAGTACTTC.

This clonotype was recorded at least ten times. The chain uses TRBV4-3 and TRBJ2-2, with D possibly matching TRBD2 (5 bases). V lost 0 bases and J lost 2, with 10 bases in between. Germline lookup yields CDR1 LGHNA and CDR2 YSLEER. The CDR3 runs 16 residues. CDR3 in DNA: TGCGCCAGCAGCCAAGATACGGGAATCAACACCGGGGAGCTGTTTTTT. Residues: CASSQDTGINTGELFF.

This clonotype was picked up a small number of times. V gene TRBV13 combines with J gene TRBJ2-7; either TRBD1 or TRBD2 may fit D (5 bases each). Germline V gene sequence: CDR1 PRHDT, CDR2 FYEKMQ (reference sequence). The CDR3 totals 15 residues. V lost 0 bases to trimming and J lost 2 bases, with 11 bases between them. CDR3 sequence: CASSLGSMGPYEQYF. CDR3 DNA: TGTGCCAGCAGCTTAGGGTCCATGGGACCCTACGAGCAGTACTTC.

Here the CDR3 reads CASSPGGETQYF. The DNA of the CDR3 is TGTGCCAGCAGTCCCGGGGGGGAGACCCAGTACTTC. The chain is built from TRBV27 and TRBJ2-5; 7 bases line up with TRBD2. CDR3 length: 12 amino acids. After removal of 5 bases from V and 5 bases from J, the junction contained 2 bases not matched to a gene. CDR1 MNHEY and CDR2 SMNVEV come from the germline V gene (reference sequence).

This clonotype was observed a few times. The DNA of the CDR3 is TGTGCCAGCAGCTCACGGACGGGCCAAGAGACCCAGTACTTC. Its protein product is CASSSRTGQETQYF. The chain combines TRBV7-9 with TRBJ2-5; D is uncertain. This CDR3 has 14 amino acids. Trimming took 4 bases from V and 1 from J, leaving 10 bases between them. Germline loops: CDR1 SEHNR, CDR2 FQNEAQ (reference sequence).

In its sample, this clonotype was seen many times. V and J are TRBV6-6 and TRBJ2-2; D assignment may be TRBD1 or TRBD2 (5 bases each). The ends were cut back, 11 bases at V and 1 base at J, with 17 bases in the middle. The CDR3 totals 15 residues. Germline CDR1 and CDR2: MNHNY and SVGAGI (reference sequence). CDR3 bases: TGTGCCGCATGGGGCGCCCGGGAGAACACCGGGGAGCTGTTTTTT. Amino acid sequence: CAAWGARENTGELFF.

This sequence joins TRBV29-1 and TRBJ2-5; 7 bases line up with TRBD1. Germline values: CDR1 SQVTM, CDR2 ANQGSEA. This CDR3 is 13 amino acids long. Trimming cost V 5 bases and J 1 base; bases outside gene matches: 4. CDR3 DNA sequence: TGCAGCGTTAAACAGGGGCGCCAAGAGACCCAGTACTTC. Translated: CSVKQGRQETQYF.

The chain combines TRBV3-1 with TRBJ2-1; D might be TRBD2 (5 bases). The CDR3 runs to 15 residues. CDR1 is LGHDT and CDR2 is YNNKEL in the germline V gene (reference sequence). Trimming took off 4 bases at V and 4 bases at J, with 14 bases between the two ends. This CDR3 reads CASSPREGRYNEQFF. CDR3 DNA sequence: TGTGCCAGCAGCCCCCGGGAAGGCCGTTACAATGAGCAGTTCTTC.

This clonotype was recorded at least ten times. The rearrangement joins TRBV5-6 to TRBJ2-7, with 11 positions matching TRBD1. The CDR3 loop spans 19 amino acids. Germline lookup yields CDR1 SGHDT and CDR2 YYEEEE. V shed 4 bases and J 5 bases; nucleotides not matched to a gene: 20. The CDR3 protein is CASSPTGQGVEAALNEQYF. The CDR3 DNA sequence: TGTGCCAGCAGCCCCACGGGACAGGGGGTAGAAGCGGCCTTGAACGAGCAGTACTTC.

This sequence joins TRBV20-1 and TRBJ1-5; D gene uncertain. The length of the CDR3 is 13 residues. The germline gives CDR1 DFQATT, CDR2 SNEGSKA (reference sequence). V was trimmed by 5 bases and J by 3 bases, leaving 11 bases between them. The CDR3 sequence: CSALDGNNQPQHF. The CDR3 DNA follows: TGCAGTGCTCTAGACGGGAACAATCAGCCCCAGCATTTT.

Many counts were recorded for this clonotype. This chain connects TRBV3-1 to TRBJ2-7; no reliable D call. CDR1 LGHDT and CDR2 YNNKEL come from the germline V gene (reference sequence). The V gene lost 1 base and the J gene lost 5 bases, with 6 bases spanning the gap. The CDR3 loop spans 12 amino acids. CDR3 sequence reads: CASSQVRHEQYF. The CDR3, as DNA: TGTGCCAGCAGCCAAGTTCGCCACGAGCAGTACTTC.

The CDR3 DNA reads TGCAGTGCTAGGTCTAGCCGACCGATCTACGAGCAGTACTTC. This gives the protein CSARSSRPIYEQYF. The rearrangement joins TRBV20-1 to TRBJ2-7, with D perhaps matching TRBD2 (5 bases). Per germline, CDR1 DFQATT and CDR2 SNEGSKA (reference sequence). The CDR3 is 14 residues long. V was shortened by 3 bases and J by 3 bases, with 15 bases between the two germline ends.

This clonotype was seen at least ten times. The chain employs TRBV5-1 and TRBJ2-2, with 10 bases matching TRBD1. The V and J ends lost 5 bases and 4 bases, in that order; junction bases with no gene match: 8. Looked up from germline, CDR1 is SGHRS and CDR2 is YFSETQ. This CDR3 is 16 amino acids long. The CDR3 loop reads CASSSRTGGSTGELFF. Written as DNA, the CDR3 is TGCGCCAGCAGTTCTCGGACAGGGGGGAGCACCGGGGAGCTGTTTTTT.

The chain uses TRBV7-9 and TRBJ1-5; 8 bases align to TRBD1. Germline values: CDR1 SEHNR, CDR2 FQNEAQ (reference sequence). The ends lost 5 bases at V and 7 bases at J; junction bases unmatched: 7. This CDR3 region has 14 residues. CDR3 in amino acids: CASSETGDGQPQHF. The CDR3 DNA is TGTGCCAGCAGCGAGACAGGGGACGGACAGCCCCAGCATTTT. The variable domain in full, with the rest retrieved from reference TRBV7-9 and TRBJ1-5, is DTGVSQNPRHKITKRGQNVTFRCDPISEHNRLYWYRQTLGQGPEFLTYFQNEAQLEKSRLLSDRFSAERPKGSFSTLEIQRTEQGDSAMYLCASSETGDGQPQHFGDGTRLSIL.